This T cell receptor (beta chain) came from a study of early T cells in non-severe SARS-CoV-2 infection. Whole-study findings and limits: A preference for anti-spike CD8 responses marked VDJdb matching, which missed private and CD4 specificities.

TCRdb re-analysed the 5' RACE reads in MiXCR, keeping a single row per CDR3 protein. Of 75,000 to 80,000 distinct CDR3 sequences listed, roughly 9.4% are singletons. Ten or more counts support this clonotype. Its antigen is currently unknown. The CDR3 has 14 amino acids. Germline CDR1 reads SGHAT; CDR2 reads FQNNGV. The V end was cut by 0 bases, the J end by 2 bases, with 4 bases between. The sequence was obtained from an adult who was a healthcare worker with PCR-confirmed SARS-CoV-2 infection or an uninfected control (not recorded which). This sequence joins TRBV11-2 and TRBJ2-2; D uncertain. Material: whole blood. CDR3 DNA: TGTGCCAGCAGCTTAGAGGTCAACACCGGGGAGCTGTTTTTT. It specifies CASSLEVNTGELFF.